This T cell receptor (beta chain) was found in a study of T cell clonality in common variable immunodeficiency. Study-wide results and caveats: Common variable immunodeficiency TCR beta sequences reportedly had fewer deletions and N-nucleotide insertions.

Trimming at V came to 1 base and at J to 6 bases, leaving 7 bases not matched to a gene. This CDR3 comprises 16 residues. Germline V gene lookup returns CDR1 SSHAT and CDR2 FNYEAQ (reference sequence). Data came from immunoSEQ multiplex PCR; TCRdb stores just in-frame clones and leaves some out. The data show about 26,000 clones, with none appearing a single time. CVID subjects were some 16 female and under 35 male, aged roughly 8 to 64. Patients and controls were mostly of Caucasian heritage. This clone was counted many times. What it recognizes is unknown. The sequenced fragment ends 3 residues before the CDR3 boundary, so the rest is inferred from the germline J gene.

The sequence was obtained from a human donor with common variable immunodeficiency. The V gene is TRBV7-7, the J gene TRBJ2-1; 9 bases align to TRBD1. Sequences were obtained from peripheral blood mononuclear cells. The CDR3 DNA, read in part, is TGTGCCAGCAGCTTAGACGGGACAGGGAGTCGCAATGAG. Translation: CASSLDGTGSRNE. In full, the CDR3 reads CASSLDGTGSRNEQFF.